These 20 T cell receptor beta chains share one sample of origin, sequenced in a study of blood T cell repertoires in COVID-19 (dated by TCRdb to about 2020). The library was built by means of the immunoSEQ multiplex PCR assay. The table was pulled from immuneACCESS by TCRdb, which kept in-frame rearrangements only. Such tables lose some clones; where checked, under half of the loss comes from unresolved V genes, and the rest has no known cause. Within this sample are 250,000 or so clones, with 75% to 90% of them counted one time only. Jointly, the top ten make up roughly 0.95% of the sample. The sequenced sample consisted of PBMCs or T cells enriched from blood (not recorded which). The receptors shown here come from a man aged 45-60 years who had been exposed to COVID-19.

This clone has just one count. V gene TRBV4-1 combines with J gene TRBJ1-1; TRBD1 aligns across 7 bases. V trimming: 3 bases; J trimming: 1 base; junction bases outside the gene matches: 5. CDR3 length equals 15 residues. The V gene's germline CDR1 is MGHRA and CDR2 YSYEKL. In DNA form, the CDR3 reads TGCGCCAGCAGCCAGGAAGACAGGGCGAACACTGAAGCTTTCTTT. Encoded protein: CASSQEDRANTEAFF.

V gene TRBV5-1 combines with J gene TRBJ2-1; D is unclear. This CDR3 spans 14 amino acids. CDR1 is SGHRS and CDR2 is YFSETQ in the germline V gene. V lost 0 bases and J lost 4, with 8 bases in between. The CDR3 sequence is CASSLAAHYNEQFF. The CDR3 bases are TGCGCCAGCAGCTTGGCCGCACATTACAATGAGCAGTTCTTC. Combining the CDR3 with reference TRBV5-1 and TRBJ2-1 gives the whole variable domain KAGVTQTPRYLIKTRGQQVTLSCSPISGHRSVSWYQQTPGQGLQFLFEYFSETQRNKGNFPGRFSGRQFSNSRSEMNVSTLELGDSALYLCASSLAAHYNEQFFGPGTRLTVL.

J is TRBJ2-3 and V is TRBV7-9; D not certain. V lost 3 bases to trimming and J lost 10 bases, with 17 bases between them. Germline CDR1 is SEHNR and CDR2 is FQNEAQ (reference sequence). This CDR3 spans 14 amino acids. CDR3 residues: CASSFNTRFEAQYF. The CDR3 DNA is TGTGCCAGCAGCTTTAATACTCGGTTTGAGGCGCAGTATTTT.

This sequence joins TRBV9 and TRBJ2-7, with 7 bases fitting TRBD2. With V trimmed by 0 bases and J by 5 bases, 11 bases remained unmatched. The CDR3 consists of 16 residues. Germline CDR1 is SGDLS and CDR2 is YYNGEE. Here the CDR3 DNA reads TGTGCCAGCAGCGTAGGGGAGGGTTATTCGTACAACGAGCAGTACTTC. It is translated as CASSVGEGYSYNEQYF.

J is TRBJ1-5 and V is TRBV2; no definite D call. The CDR3 covers 16 residues. Trimming cost V 3 bases and J 1 base, with 13 bases left between them. Germline loops: CDR1 SNHLY, CDR2 FYNNEI. CDR3 DNA sequence: TGTGCCAGCAGTGACGCGGATAAAAGAAGCAATCAGCCCCAGCATTTT. Protein: CASSDADKRSNQPQHF.

V gene TRBV18 combines with J gene TRBJ2-7; 11 bases align to TRBD1. The junction had 6 bases not matched to a gene; V was cut back by 4 bases and J by 7 bases. CDR1 is KGHSH, CDR2 LQKENI, per germline. The CDR3 is made up of 14 amino acids. The CDR3 DNA is TGTGCCAGCTCACGGACAGGGGGCTTAATGGAGCAGTACTTC. As protein: CASSRTGGLMEQYF.

The chain employs TRBV13 and TRBJ2-1; maybe TRBD1 (6 bases). V lost 5 bases to trimming and J lost 8 bases, with 19 bases between them. This CDR3 is 15 amino acids long. Per germline, CDR1 PRHDT and CDR2 FYEKMQ (reference sequence). CDR3: CASSLLGAGEDEQFF. CDR3 DNA: TGTGCCAGCAGCCTTTTGGGGGCTGGCGAAGATGAGCAGTTCTTC.

This clone was detected only once. The rearrangement links TRBV6-2 or TRBV6-3 to TRBJ2-1; D perhaps matches TRBD2 (5 bases). V was shortened by 2 bases and J by 1 base, with 9 bases between the two germline ends. There are 15 residues in the CDR3. Germline CDR1 and CDR2: MNHEY and SVGEGT. The CDR3 sequence is CASSYRTSSYNEQFF. CDR3 DNA: TGTGCCAGCAGTTACCGCACTAGTTCCTACAATGAGCAGTTCTTC.

The chain recombines TRBV5-1 with TRBJ2-2; the match to TRBD2 covers 8 bases. Germline CDR1 and CDR2: SGHRS and YFSETQ. The CDR3 is made up of 16 amino acids. After removal of 2 bases from V and 4 bases from J, the junction contained 7 bases not matched to a gene. DNA of the CDR3: TGCGCCAGCAGCTTCTACGGACTAGCTCTCACCGGGGAGCTGTTTTTT. It is translated as CASSFYGLALTGELFF.

The rearrangement joins TRBV3-1 (or the pseudogene TRBV3-2) to TRBJ2-6; D remains unclear. V gave up 4 bases and J gave up 0 bases, with 4 bases separating them. This CDR3 is built from 14 residues. CDR1 LGHDT and CDR2 YNNKEL come from the germline V gene (reference sequence). In nucleotides, the CDR3 is TGTGCCAGCAGCCGTAGCTCTGGGGCCAACGTCCTGACTTTC. Translated, it gives CASSRSSGANVLTF.

The chain couples TRBV19 to TRBJ1-4; no clear D. The CDR3 length is 16 residues. CDR1 LNHDA and CDR2 SQIVND come from the germline V gene (reference sequence). V shed 3 bases and J shed 7 bases, with 18 bases lying between them. The CDR3 protein is CASSILSVLGSEKLFF. The CDR3 DNA follows: TGTGCCAGTAGTATCTTATCCGTATTGGGGAGTGAAAAACTGTTTTTT.

The chain joins TRBV2 to TRBJ1-2; 8 bases map to TRBD1. This CDR3 region has 14 residues. The V gene end was trimmed by 6 bases and the J gene end by 1 base; junction bases not matched to a gene: 4. The V gene's germline CDR1 is SNHLY and CDR2 FYNNEI. The CDR3: CASRMDRDNYGYTF. The CDR3 region has the DNA TGTGCCAGCAGGATGGACAGGGATAACTATGGCTACACCTTC.

J is TRBJ2-5 and V is TRBV6-5; TRBD2 aligns across 9 bases. V shed 6 bases and J 7 bases; nucleotides not matched to a gene: 6. The CDR3 consists of 13 residues. CDR1 MNHEY and CDR2 SVGAGI come from the germline V gene. The chain's CDR3 is CASRVAGERTQYF. The CDR3 DNA reads TGTGCCAGCAGGGTAGCGGGAGAAAGGACCCAGTACTTC.

The V gene is TRBV4-1, the J gene TRBJ1-5, with 7 bases that match TRBD1. The CDR3 spans 15 residues. Germline CDR1 MGHRA, CDR2 YSYEKL. With 3 bases clipped from V and 3 bases from J, the junction kept 5 bases outside the gene matches. The DNA for the CDR3 is TGCGCCAGCAGCCAGGGACAGCAAACCAATCAGCCCCAGCATTTT. Protein sequence: CASSQGQQTNQPQHF.

The chain combines TRBV7-8 with TRBJ1-2; 8 bases are shared with TRBD1. V lost 5 bases to trimming and J lost 2 bases; unmatched junction nucleotides: 1. The CDR3 sequence is 13 residues long. Per the germline V gene, CDR1 is SGHVS and CDR2 is FQNEAQ. The CDR3 sequence is CASSRDRNYGYTF. In nucleotides, the CDR3 is TGTGCCAGCAGCCGGGACAGGAACTATGGCTACACCTTC.

The chain links TRBV13 to TRBJ1-5, with 9 bases identical to TRBD1. Per the germline V gene, CDR1 is PRHDT and CDR2 is FYEKMQ (reference sequence). V lost 4 bases to trimming and J lost 7 bases; unmatched junction nucleotides: 5. The CDR3 is 14 amino acids. CDR3 nucleotide sequence: TGTGCCAGCAGCTCACAGGGGGCAGAACAGCCCCAGCATTTT. Translating gives CASSSQGAEQPQHF.

This clone has a single count. Other DNA sequences in this specimen translate into the identical CDR3. The chain recombines TRBV7-3 with TRBJ1-2; tentative D call: TRBD1 (5 bases). Trimming removed 5 bases from V and 1 base from J, with 8 bases in between. CDR1 SGHTA and CDR2 FQGTGA come from the germline V gene. CDR3 size: 13 residues. CDR3 in amino acids: CASSADSNYGYTF. Written as DNA, the CDR3 is TGTGCCAGCAGCGCAGACAGTAACTATGGCTACACCTTC.

The chain has TRBV2 and TRBJ1-1, with D maybe TRBD1 (6 bases). The CDR3 is 13 residues long. With 7 bases removed from V and 8 bases from J, the gap between germline ends came to 17 bases. Germline loops: CDR1 SNHLY, CDR2 FYNNEI. CDR3 in DNA: TGTGCCAGCAAGGGGGAGTTGGGCACCGAAGCTTTCTTT. This sequence encodes CASKGELGTEAFF.

The CDR3 sequence is CSVETTAQETQYF. The DNA of the CDR3 is TGCAGCGTTGAAACGACAGCACAAGAGACCCAGTACTTC. The chain combines TRBV29-1 with TRBJ2-5; possibly TRBD1 for D (5 bases). The V end was cut by 2 bases, the J end by 2 bases, with 9 bases between. Germline V lookup: CDR1 SQVTM, CDR2 ANQGSEA. The CDR3 runs to 13 residues.

The genes are TRBV7-8 and TRBJ2-3, with a weak D call TRBD2 (7 bases). Germline V gives CDR1 SGHVS, CDR2 FQNEAQ. This CDR3 region has 16 residues. Between the trimmed V and J ends, which lost 5 bases and 3 bases, there was a span of 18 bases. CDR3: CASSERRAGTTDTQYF. The CDR3, as DNA: TGTGCCAGCAGCGAAAGACGAGCGGGGACAACAGATACGCAGTATTTT.